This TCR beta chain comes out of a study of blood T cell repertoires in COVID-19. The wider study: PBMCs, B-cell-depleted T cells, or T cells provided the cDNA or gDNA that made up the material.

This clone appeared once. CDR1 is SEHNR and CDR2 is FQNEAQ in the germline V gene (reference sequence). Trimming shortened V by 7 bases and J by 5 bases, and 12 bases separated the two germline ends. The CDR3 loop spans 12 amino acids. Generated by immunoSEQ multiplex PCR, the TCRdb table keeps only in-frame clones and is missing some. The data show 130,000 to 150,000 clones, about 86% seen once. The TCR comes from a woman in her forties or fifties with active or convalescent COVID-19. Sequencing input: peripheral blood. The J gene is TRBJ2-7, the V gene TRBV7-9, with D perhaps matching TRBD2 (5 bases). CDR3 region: CASTSSRDEQYF. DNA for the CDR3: TGTGCCAGCACCTCTTCGCGGGACGAGCAGTACTTC.